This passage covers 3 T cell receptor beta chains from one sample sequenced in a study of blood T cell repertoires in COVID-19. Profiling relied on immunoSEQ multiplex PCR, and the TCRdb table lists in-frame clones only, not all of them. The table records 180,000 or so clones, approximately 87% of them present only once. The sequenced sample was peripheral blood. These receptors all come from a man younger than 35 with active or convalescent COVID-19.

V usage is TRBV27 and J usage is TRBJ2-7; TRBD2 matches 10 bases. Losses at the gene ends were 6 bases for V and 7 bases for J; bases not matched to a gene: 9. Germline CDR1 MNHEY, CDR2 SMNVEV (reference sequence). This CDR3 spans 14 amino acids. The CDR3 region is CASRVLAGASEQYF. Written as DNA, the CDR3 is TGTGCCAGCAGAGTTCTAGCGGGAGCCAGTGAGCAGTACTTC.

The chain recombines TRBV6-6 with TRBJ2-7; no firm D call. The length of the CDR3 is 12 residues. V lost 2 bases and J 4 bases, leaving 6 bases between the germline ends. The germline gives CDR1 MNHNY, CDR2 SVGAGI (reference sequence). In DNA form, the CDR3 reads TGTGCCAGCAGTTACGTAGTGTACGAGCAGTACTTC. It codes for CASSYVVYEQYF.

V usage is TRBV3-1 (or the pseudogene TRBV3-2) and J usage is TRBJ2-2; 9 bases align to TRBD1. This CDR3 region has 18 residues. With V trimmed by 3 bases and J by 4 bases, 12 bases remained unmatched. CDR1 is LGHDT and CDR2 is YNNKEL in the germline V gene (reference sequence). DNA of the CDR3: TGTGCCAGCAGCCATGATGGACAGGGGCCCTATTCCACCGGGGAGCTGTTTTTT. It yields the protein CASSHDGQGPYSTGELFF.